This T cell receptor (beta chain) was observed in a study of blood T cell repertoires in COVID-19. Comment on this clone: Other DNA sequences in this sample translate to the same CDR3.

Participant reports of clinical history set cohort assignment. CDR1 is GTSNPN and CDR2 is SVGIG in the germline V gene (reference sequence). This CDR3 has 12 amino acids. After removal of 5 bases from V and 4 bases from J, the junction contained 1 base not matched to a gene. The protocol was immunoSEQ multiplex PCR, while the TCRdb copy is restricted to in-frame clones and leaves out a portion. The data contain 380,000 or so clones, around 87% of them singletons. This TCR was sampled from a young man who had recovered from COVID-19. Sequencing was performed on PBMCs or T cells enriched from blood (not recorded which). The chain links TRBV30 to TRBJ2-7; 11 nucleotides align to TRBD1. The CDR3, as DNA: TGTGCCTGGGGGACAGGGGGTTACGAGCAGTACTTC. Translated: CAWGTGGYEQYF.